A selection of T cell receptor beta chains follows, all from one sample in a study of T-cell reconstitution after alpha-beta-depleted transplantation in children. TCRdb reanalysed the PCR reads using MiXCR and keeps one entry per CDR3 protein. The data contain hundreds of thousands of distinct CDR3 sequences, 7.5% to 9.5% of them singletons. The sequencing here drew on PBMCs, mostly from graft donor cells, taken 180 days after TCRalphabeta/CD19-depleted stem cell transplant. These receptors originate from a male patient younger than 18 who had a stem cell transplant for acute lymphoblastic leukemia, so the T cells may come from the graft donor. Each CDR3 is given with its conserved first and last residue. A D gene is named only where the DNA matches it firmly. A clone size is listed for some rows: how often the clone was seen (once, few, many), or a class if it is expanded.

d_call	v_call	clone_size	j_call	cdr3_nt	cdr3_aa
NA	TRBV27	many	TRBJ2-5	TGTGCCAGCAGCAGCTCCAGGGTGGAGACCCAGTACTTC	CASSSSRVETQYF
TRBD1	TRBV3-1	NA	TRBJ2-3	TGTGCCAGCAGCCCCTACACGGGCAGGGGGTCAGATACGCAGTATTTT	CASSPYTGRGSDTQYF
TRBD1	TRBV5-5	many	TRBJ2-7	TGTGCCAGCAGCTTGCGCGGGACAGGGGGCCTCTACGAGCAGTACTTC	CASSLRGTGGLYEQYF
NA	TRBV10-3	few	TRBJ1-1	TGTGCCATCAGGGATACACACACGGGGAACACTGAAGCTTTCTTT	CAIRDTHTGNTEAFF
NA	TRBV4-3	many	TRBJ1-1	TGCGCCAGCACCCTCCGCCGACCCGACACTGAAGCTTTCTTT	CASTLRRPDTEAFF
TRBD1	TRBV28	many	TRBJ1-2	TGTGCCAGCAGTCCCTCGACAGGGGAACCTTATGGCTACACCTTC	CASSPSTGEPYGYTF
NA	TRBV20-1	NA	TRBJ1-1	TGCAGTGCTACGGGACGGATGAACACTGAAGCTTTCTTT	CSATGRMNTEAFF
NA	TRBV7-8	NA	TRBJ2-7	TGTGCCAGCAGCTTAATCCTGGATTCCTACGAGCAGTACTTC	CASSLILDSYEQYF
NA	TRBV9	many	TRBJ2-3	TGTGCCAGCAGCGTATGGGGGTTGGATACGCAGTATTTT	CASSVWGLDTQYF
NA	TRBV6-2/TRBV6-3	many	TRBJ2-7	TGTGCCAGCACTACAGGAGGGGGTTCCGAGCAGTACTTC	CASTTGGGSEQYF
NA	TRBV11-2	few	TRBJ2-1	TGTGCCAGCAGCCCCCTAATAGGACGGGACCTAGTCCACAATGAGCAGTTCTTC	CASSPLIGRDLVHNEQFF
NA	TRBV15	few	TRBJ1-2	TGTGCCACTAGTCCAGGGTATGGCTACACCTTC	CATSPGYGYTF
NA	TRBV29-1	many	TRBJ1-2	TGCAGCGTCGCGGACAGAGGCTATGGCTACACCTTC	CSVADRGYGYTF
NA	TRBV9	many	TRBJ2-7	TGTGCCAGCAGCGTAGACTGGCGCCGCGGAGGGTACGAGCAGTACTTC	CASSVDWRRGGYEQYF
NA	TRBV7-9	few	TRBJ2-1	TGTGCCAGCAGCCGAGGGACACCCCAGTTCTTC	CASSRGTPQFF
TRBD1	TRBV5-5	many	TRBJ1-4	TGTGCCAGCAGCTTTGGGACAGGGGTTAATGAAAAACTGTTTTTT	CASSFGTGVNEKLFF
NA	TRBV14	many	TRBJ2-7	TGTGCCAGCATTGGAGGGATTCGGGACGAGCAGTACTTC	CASIGGIRDEQYF
TRBD1	TRBV11-3	many	TRBJ2-1	TGTGCCAGCAGCTTAGGAGGCGGGACAGGGTACAATGAGCAGTTCTTC	CASSLGGGTGYNEQFF
NA	TRBV4-2	many	TRBJ2-5	TGTGCCAGCAGCCAAGACGGAGGGGAATTCCAGTACTTC	CASSQDGGEFQYF
TRBD2	TRBV19	many	TRBJ2-7	TGTGCCAGTAGTAGGAGGGCGGGGGACTCCTACGAGCAGTACTTC	CASSRRAGDSYEQYF
TRBD1	TRBV12-3/TRBV12-4	many	TRBJ2-5	TGTGCCAGCAGCCGACAGGGGGCAGGAGAGACCCAGTACTTC	CASSRQGAGETQYF
NA	TRBV28	many	TRBJ2-5	TGTGCCAGCAGTTTATCAACATTCCGGGAGACCCAGTACTTC	CASSLSTFRETQYF
TRBD1	TRBV29-1	many	TRBJ1-4	TGCAGCGTTGAAACGGCAGGGGGCCTTTGGTCTTTT	CSVETAGGLWSF
TRBD2	TRBV6-2/TRBV6-3	few	TRBJ2-1	TGTGCCAGCAGATCTAGCGGGGGACGTCAGTTCTTC	CASRSSGGRQFF
TRBD2	TRBV6-1	many	TRBJ2-3	TGTGCCAGCAGCCTAGCGGGGGGGGTCACAGATACGCAGTATTTT	CASSLAGGVTDTQYF
TRBD2	TRBV20-1	few	TRBJ2-5	TGCAGTGCGGGGACTAGCGCCGAGACCCAGTACTTC	CSAGTSAETQYF
NA	TRBV29-1	many	TRBJ2-4	TGCAGCGTTGTCCCGAGCTTTCGCGATTTAGCCAAAAACATTCAGTACTTC	CSVVPSFRDLAKNIQYF
NA	TRBV5-8	many	TRBJ2-5	TGTGCCAGCAGCTTGGGTCAGAGCCCACCAGGGTTAGAGACCCAGTACTTC	CASSLGQSPPGLETQYF
NA	TRBV19	many	TRBJ2-1	TGTGCCAGTAGTATTACGTCGAGCTCCTACAATGAGCAGTTCTTC	CASSITSSSYNEQFF
NA	TRBV4-2	many	TRBJ2-7	TGTGCCAGCAGCCAAGAACAGGGAGGCATCTACGAGCAGTACTTC	CASSQEQGGIYEQYF
NA	TRBV4-2	many	TRBJ1-2	TGTGCCAGCAGCCTCACCTGGGCATCCGGGTATTTTGAGGACTATGGCTACACCTTC	CASSLTWASGYFEDYGYTF
NA	TRBV3-1	many	TRBJ1-1	TGTGCCAGCCGAACCGGGATGGGGGTTTTCACTGAAGCTTTCTTT	CASRTGMGVFTEAFF
TRBD1	TRBV20-1	many	TRBJ1-2	TGCAGTGCCACCCGGGACAGGGGGCTAGGAAACTATGGCTACACCTTC	CSATRDRGLGNYGYTF
NA	TRBV5-4	many	TRBJ2-1	TGTGCCAGCAGCTTGGCTGGGAGTTACAATGAGCAGTTCTTC	CASSLAGSYNEQFF
NA	TRBV15	many	TRBJ2-1	TGTGCCACCAGCAGAGTTCTGGGGGGTTACAATGAGCAGTTCTTC	CATSRVLGGYNEQFF
TRBD2	TRBV5-1	many	TRBJ2-1	TGCGCCAGCAGCTTGGTTAGCGGGAGGTCCCCTGAGCAGTTCTTC	CASSLVSGRSPEQFF
NA	TRBV29-1	many	TRBJ2-2	TGCAGCGCCTCCGATGCCCCGAACACCGGGGAGCTGTTTTTT	CSASDAPNTGELFF
TRBD2	TRBV25-1	many	TRBJ2-1	TGTGCCAGCAGTGTACAGCGGGGTGCCTACAATGAGCAGTTCTTC	CASSVQRGAYNEQFF
NA	TRBV20-1	many	TRBJ2-3	TGCAGTGCTAGAGATTTAAGGGGACCCACAGATACGCAGTATTTT	CSARDLRGPTDTQYF
NA	TRBV5-1	many	TRBJ2-2	TGCGCCAGCAGCTTGGTACGGGAGTTTAAATACACCGGGGAGCTGTTTTTT	CASSLVREFKYTGELFF
NA	TRBV21-1	many	TRBJ1-2	TGTGCCAGCAGCAAAGTGGCCAAGGAACTACCTTCCTATGGCTACACCTTC	CASSKVAKELPSYGYTF
NA	TRBV21-1	many	TRBJ1-5	TGTGCCAGCAGTCTGGACAGGGGAGGCTTGCATAGCAATCAGCCCCAGCATTTT	CASSLDRGGLHSNQPQHF
TRBD2	TRBV5-1	many	TRBJ2-7	TGCGCCAGCAGTCTTAGCGGGTTCGCCCACGAGCAGTACTTC	CASSLSGFAHEQYF
NA	TRBV20-1	NA	TRBJ1-6	TGCAGTGCTAGAGATTCAAGGGGGATTATTTCACCCCTCCACTTT	CSARDSRGIISPLHF
NA	TRBV9	few	TRBJ2-5	TGTGCCAGCAGCGTCCGTCCGGATCTAGAGACCCAGTACTTC	CASSVRPDLETQYF
NA	TRBV20-1	NA	TRBJ2-2	TGCAGTGCTAGAGATACTGGGGTCGGGGAGCTGTTTTTT	CSARDTGVGELFF
TRBD2	TRBV5-1	many	TRBJ2-1	TGCGCCAGCAGCGCCGTGCGGGGGGGCTTCTACAATGAGCAGTTCTTC	CASSAVRGGFYNEQFF
NA	TRBV2	many	TRBJ2-2	TGTGCCAGCAGTGATAAGGGCGGGATAAACACCGGGGAGCTGTTTTTT	CASSDKGGINTGELFF
NA	TRBV28	many	TRBJ2-1	TGTGCCAGCAGGCCGACAGAGGAGTACAATGAGCAGTTCTTC	CASRPTEEYNEQFF
TRBD1	TRBV12-3/TRBV12-4	many	TRBJ2-7	TGTGCCAGCAGTTACGGGGGGGGGACAGGGGCCTACGAGCAGTACTTC	CASSYGGGTGAYEQYF
NA	TRBV20-1	NA	TRBJ1-5	TGCAGTGCTAGAGTATGGGTCGTCGAGGATCAGCCCCAGCATTTT	CSARVWVVEDQPQHF
NA	TRBV27	many	TRBJ1-4	TGTGCCAGCAGCCCTTGGACCCACCCGGAAAAACTGTTTTTT	CASSPWTHPEKLFF
NA	TRBV5-1	many	TRBJ2-1	TGCGCCAGCAGCTTCTGGACTCGGCCCGATGGGCAGTTCTTC	CASSFWTRPDGQFF
NA	TRBV28	once	TRBJ2-5	TGTGCCAGCAGTCCCGGACCCGGCGAGACCCAGTGCTTC	CASSPGPGETQCF
TRBD1	TRBV5-1	many	TRBJ2-4	TGCGCCAGCAGCCCCAGGGACAGCCGATGGGACATTCAGTACTTC	CASSPRDSRWDIQYF